This entry concerns a single TCR beta chain. Its antigen is unknown. Possible read error: a much larger clone is one base away. Libraries of naive CD8 T cells were built from around 20,000 to 990,000 sorted cells, with 10%, 30% or 50% of the purified RNA used. Naive CD8 T cells were FACS-sorted as CD8+CD4-CCR7+CD45RA+ on a BD FACSAria II into RLT Plus buffer. To test detection sensitivity, Jurkat RNA equal to 10 or so TCR copies was added to samples of about 19,000-1,100,000 naive CD8 T cells. CD8 T cells were enriched with RosetteSep CD8+ T Cell Enrichment Cocktail and Ficoll-Paque, followed by ACK red cell lysis. The data originate from a study of molecular identifiers for immune sequencing clone quantification (dated by TCRdb to 2016 to 2018). Regarding the research as a whole: For a replicate experiment, the RNA from either approximately 20,000 or 100,000 naive CD8 T cells was divided into five aliquots, and four of those aliquots went on to sequencing. CD8 T cells were used in a methods study to benchmark molecular-identifier clustering-based TCR repertoire sequencing (MIDCIRS) and TCR RNA copy counting.

CDR1 DFQATT and CDR2 SNEGSKA were looked up in the germline V gene (reference sequence). From the cysteine through the phenylalanine, the CDR3 covers 14 amino acids. Just the 42-base CDR3 DNA is kept, in frame starting at base 1. Here is what the overall study found, with its caveats: When barcode sub-clustering was left out, chimeric consensus sequences inflated TCR diversity, with chimeras reaching as high as 47%. Highly expanded clone sizes could be underestimated if identical TCR molecules share a barcode. The naive libraries included spiked-in Jurkat TCR RNA (more than nine copies' worth), and this Jurkat TCR RNA is not part of the donor repertoire. Clones above 20 RNA copies held over 99% of molecules in CMV-specific effector cells but under 1% in naive cells. Even against a background of approximately 1 million naive CD8 T cells, spiked-in Jurkat TCR RNA amounting to a single cell's worth was reported to be detectable. Modeling estimated 2.5 to 3 recovered TCR RNA copies per cell, compared with 9.5 to 10 by digital PCR, which implies about 30% capture efficiency.

To prepare the library, PCR was applied. Sequencer: NextSeq 500. Bulk TCR libraries were generated as previously described, with the TCR primers listed in Table S5 used. Purification of total RNA was performed with the Qiagen AllPrep DNA/RNA kit. Before analysis, reads from multiple sequencing runs of the same library were pooled. Per the source publication's procedure: Only reads with exact TCR constant sequence were kept, trimmed to 150 nt, and grouped by their 12-nt molecular barcodes. Within each barcode group, reads were sub-clustered at a 15% Levenshtein threshold, and quality-weighted consensus sequences were built per RNA molecule. Non-functional sequences were filtered out, along with any lower-count sequence sitting one edit away from another sequence. On the basis of fitting two negative binomial distributions, barcode sub-clusters with fewer than 20% of the maximum read count were discarded. TCRdb took the public reads, trimmed them with fastp at Q25, ran MiXCR for clone calling and kept in-frame beta chains. Every CDR3 protein is listed once, alongside the most common genes and DNA of its rows. TCRdb, not the authors, supplied the V and J calls. Present in this sample are around 470,000 distinct CDR3 sequences, roughly 25% of which were seen just once. The top ten clones comprise just over 0.75% of the sample.

This TCR was sampled from a human donor in good health. Some libraries in this study had Jurkat cell RNA spiked in. Sequencing was carried out using naive CD8+ T cells from blood, with Jurkat cell RNA spiked in. The intended sense of this specimen's cell subset or site label: FACS-sorted CD8+CD4-CCR7+CD45RA+ naive T cells. Recombination connected TRBV20-1 to TRBJ2-7, with 8 middle bases fitting TRBD1. The nucleotide sequence reads as follows: TGCAGTGCAGCCCTCGACAGGGGTTCCTACGAGCACTACTTC. This codes for CSAALDRGSYEHYF.